Included here is one T cell receptor beta chain sequence, with context. Its antigen is not identified. The ends were cut back, 0 bases at V and 3 bases at J, with 6 bases in the middle. CDR3 length: 14 amino acids. Germline values: CDR1 SEHNR, CDR2 FQNEAQ (reference sequence). The data derive from a study of CD8 T cells in Susac syndrome. Broader study findings: Individuals included in the TCR sequencing and HLA analysis were acknowledged by the study to be relatively few in number.

Random hexamers were used to reverse transcribe an amount of roughly 0.5 to 1 ug RNA. TCRdb ran MiXCR on the immunoSEQ multiplex PCR reads and lists one entry per CDR3 protein. The data hold 85,000 to 90,000 distinct CDR3 sequences, with approximately 92% observed a single time. The source material was CD8+ T cells from PBMCs. The chain has TRBV7-9 and TRBJ1-5, with no clear D. This receptor was obtained from a human donor in good health. The CDR3 DNA sequence: TGTGCCAGCAGCTTAGCAGCGGACAATCAGCCCCAGCATTTT. This translates into CASSLAADNQPQHF.